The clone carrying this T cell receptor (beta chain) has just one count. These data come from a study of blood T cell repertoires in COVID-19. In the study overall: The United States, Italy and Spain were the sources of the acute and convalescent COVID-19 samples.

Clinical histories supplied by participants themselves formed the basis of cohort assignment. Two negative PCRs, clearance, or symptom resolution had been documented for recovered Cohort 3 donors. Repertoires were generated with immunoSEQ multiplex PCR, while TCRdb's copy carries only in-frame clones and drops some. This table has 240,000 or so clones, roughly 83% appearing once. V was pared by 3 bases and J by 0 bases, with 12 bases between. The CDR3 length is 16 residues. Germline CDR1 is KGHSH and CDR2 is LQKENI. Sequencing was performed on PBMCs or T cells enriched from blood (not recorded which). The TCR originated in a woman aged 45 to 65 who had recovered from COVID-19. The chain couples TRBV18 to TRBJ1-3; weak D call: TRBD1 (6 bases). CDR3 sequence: CASSPTGTPSGNTIYF. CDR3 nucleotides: TGTGCCAGCTCACCTACAGGGACCCCCTCTGGAAACACCATATATTTT.